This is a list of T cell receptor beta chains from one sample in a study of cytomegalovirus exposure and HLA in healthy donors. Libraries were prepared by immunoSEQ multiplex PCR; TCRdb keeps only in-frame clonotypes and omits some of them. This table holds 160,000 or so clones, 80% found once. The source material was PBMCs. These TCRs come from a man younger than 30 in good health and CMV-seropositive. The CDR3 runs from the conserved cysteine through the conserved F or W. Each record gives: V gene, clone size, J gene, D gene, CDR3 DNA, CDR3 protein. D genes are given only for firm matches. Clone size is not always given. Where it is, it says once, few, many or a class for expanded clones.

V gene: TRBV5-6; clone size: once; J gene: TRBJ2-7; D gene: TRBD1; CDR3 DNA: TGTGCCAGCAGCTTGTACGGGACAGCCTACGAGCAGTACTTC; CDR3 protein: CASSLYGTAYEQYF
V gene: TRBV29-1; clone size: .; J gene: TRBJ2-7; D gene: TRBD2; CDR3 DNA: TGCAGCGTTCTCGGGACTAGCGGATACGAGCAGTACTTC; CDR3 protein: CSVLGTSGYEQYF
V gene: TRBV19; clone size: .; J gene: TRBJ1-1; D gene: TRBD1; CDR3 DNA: TGTGCCAGTAGTAAAGGACAGGCTGCCATGAACACTGAAGCTTTCTTT; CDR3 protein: CASSKGQAAMNTEAFF
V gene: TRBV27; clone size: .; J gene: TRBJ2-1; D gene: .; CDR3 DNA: TGTGCCAGCAGCCCAGCGCCCTCCAATGAGCAGTTCTTC; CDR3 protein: CASSPAPSNEQFF
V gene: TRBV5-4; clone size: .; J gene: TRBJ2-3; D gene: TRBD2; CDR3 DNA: TGTGCCAGCAGCAACCTAGCGGGGGGCACAGATACGCAGTATTTT; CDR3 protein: CASSNLAGGTDTQYF
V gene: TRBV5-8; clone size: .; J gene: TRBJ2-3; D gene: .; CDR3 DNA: TGTGCCAGCAGCAAGACACCCACAGATACGCAGTATTTT; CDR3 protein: CASSKTPTDTQYF
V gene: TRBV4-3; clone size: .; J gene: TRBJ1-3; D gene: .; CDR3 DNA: TGCGCCAGCAGCCCCGACAGCCATACTTCTGGAAACACCATATATTTT; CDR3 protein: CASSPDSHTSGNTIYF
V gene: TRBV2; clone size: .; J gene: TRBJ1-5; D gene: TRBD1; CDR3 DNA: TGTGCCAGCAGAGGATCAGGGGGCCATCAGCCCCAGCATTTT; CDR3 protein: CASRGSGGHQPQHF
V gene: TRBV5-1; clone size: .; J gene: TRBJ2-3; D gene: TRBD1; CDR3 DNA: TGCGCCAGCAGCTCGGCGGCGACCGGGACAGTTAGCACAGATACGCAGTATTTT; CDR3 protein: CASSSAATGTVSTDTQYF
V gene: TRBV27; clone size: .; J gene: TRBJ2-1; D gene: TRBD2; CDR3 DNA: TGTGCCAGCAGTTTCCTACCCCGGGACTACCTTCCCAATGAGCAGTTCTTC; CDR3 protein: CASSFLPRDYLPNEQFF
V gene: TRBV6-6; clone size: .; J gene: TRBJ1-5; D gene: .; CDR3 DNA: TGTGCCAGCACAGGGGTATTGAATCAGCCCCAGCATTTT; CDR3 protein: CASTGVLNQPQHF
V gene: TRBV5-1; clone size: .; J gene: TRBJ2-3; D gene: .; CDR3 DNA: TGCGCCAGCAGCTTGGGCTATACCACAGATACGCAGTATTTT; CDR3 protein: CASSLGYTTDTQYF